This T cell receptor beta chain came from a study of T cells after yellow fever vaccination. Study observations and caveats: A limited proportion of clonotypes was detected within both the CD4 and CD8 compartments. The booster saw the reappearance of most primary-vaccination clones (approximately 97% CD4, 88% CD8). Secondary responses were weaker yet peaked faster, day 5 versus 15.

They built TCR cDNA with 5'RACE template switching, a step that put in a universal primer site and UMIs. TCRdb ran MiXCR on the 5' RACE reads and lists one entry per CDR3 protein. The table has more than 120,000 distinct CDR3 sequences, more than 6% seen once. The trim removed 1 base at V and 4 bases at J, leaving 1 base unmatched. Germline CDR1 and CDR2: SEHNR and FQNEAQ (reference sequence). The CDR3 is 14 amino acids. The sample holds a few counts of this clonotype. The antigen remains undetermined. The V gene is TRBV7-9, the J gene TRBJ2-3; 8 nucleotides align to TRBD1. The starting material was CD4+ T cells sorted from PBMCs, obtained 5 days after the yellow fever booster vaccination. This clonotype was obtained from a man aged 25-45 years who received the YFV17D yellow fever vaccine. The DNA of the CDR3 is TGTGCCAGCAGCTTAGAACAGGGGGCAGATACGCAGTATTTT. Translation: CASSLEQGADTQYF.